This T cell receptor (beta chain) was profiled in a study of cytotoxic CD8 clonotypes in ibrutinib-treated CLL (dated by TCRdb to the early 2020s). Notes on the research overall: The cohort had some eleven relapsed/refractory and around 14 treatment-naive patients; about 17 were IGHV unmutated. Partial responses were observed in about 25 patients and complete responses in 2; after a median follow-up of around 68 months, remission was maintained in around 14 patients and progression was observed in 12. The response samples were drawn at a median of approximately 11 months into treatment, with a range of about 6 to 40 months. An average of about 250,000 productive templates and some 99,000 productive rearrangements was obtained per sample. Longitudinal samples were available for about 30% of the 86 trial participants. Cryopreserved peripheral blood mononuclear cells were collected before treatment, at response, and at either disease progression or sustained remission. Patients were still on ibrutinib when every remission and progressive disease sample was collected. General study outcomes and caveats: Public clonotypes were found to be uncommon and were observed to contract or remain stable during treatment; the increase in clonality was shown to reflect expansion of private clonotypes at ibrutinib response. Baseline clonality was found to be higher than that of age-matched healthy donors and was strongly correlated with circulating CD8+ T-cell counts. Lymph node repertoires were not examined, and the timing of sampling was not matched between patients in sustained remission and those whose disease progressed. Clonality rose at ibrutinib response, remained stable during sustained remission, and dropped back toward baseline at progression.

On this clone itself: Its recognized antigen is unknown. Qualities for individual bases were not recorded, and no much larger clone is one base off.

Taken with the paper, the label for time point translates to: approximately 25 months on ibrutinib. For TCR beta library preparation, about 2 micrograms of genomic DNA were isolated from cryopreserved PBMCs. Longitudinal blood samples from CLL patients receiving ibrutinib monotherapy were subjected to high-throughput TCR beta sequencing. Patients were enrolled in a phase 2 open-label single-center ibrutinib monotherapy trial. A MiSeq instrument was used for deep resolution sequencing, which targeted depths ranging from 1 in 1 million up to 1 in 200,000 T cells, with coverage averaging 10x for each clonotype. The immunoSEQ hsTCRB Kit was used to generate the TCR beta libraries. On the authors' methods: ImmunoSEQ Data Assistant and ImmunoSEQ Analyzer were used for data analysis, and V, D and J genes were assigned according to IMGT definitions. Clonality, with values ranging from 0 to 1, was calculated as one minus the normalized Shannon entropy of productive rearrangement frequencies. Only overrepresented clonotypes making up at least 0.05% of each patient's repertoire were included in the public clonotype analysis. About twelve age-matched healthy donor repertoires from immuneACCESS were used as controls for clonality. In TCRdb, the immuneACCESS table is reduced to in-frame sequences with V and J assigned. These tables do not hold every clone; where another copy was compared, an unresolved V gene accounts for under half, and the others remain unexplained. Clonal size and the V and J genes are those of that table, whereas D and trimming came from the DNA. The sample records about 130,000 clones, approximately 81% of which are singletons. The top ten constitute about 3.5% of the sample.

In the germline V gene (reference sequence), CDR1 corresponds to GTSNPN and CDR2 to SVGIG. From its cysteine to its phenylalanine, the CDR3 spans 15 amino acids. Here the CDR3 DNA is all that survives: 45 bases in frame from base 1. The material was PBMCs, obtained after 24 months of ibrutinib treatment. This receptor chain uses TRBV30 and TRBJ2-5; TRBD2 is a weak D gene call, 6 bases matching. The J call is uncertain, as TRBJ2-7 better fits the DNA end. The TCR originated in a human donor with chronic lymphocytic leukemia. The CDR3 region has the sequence CAWSVHGGALYEQYF. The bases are TGTGCCTGGAGTGTACACGGAGGGGCCCTATACGAGCAGTACTTC.